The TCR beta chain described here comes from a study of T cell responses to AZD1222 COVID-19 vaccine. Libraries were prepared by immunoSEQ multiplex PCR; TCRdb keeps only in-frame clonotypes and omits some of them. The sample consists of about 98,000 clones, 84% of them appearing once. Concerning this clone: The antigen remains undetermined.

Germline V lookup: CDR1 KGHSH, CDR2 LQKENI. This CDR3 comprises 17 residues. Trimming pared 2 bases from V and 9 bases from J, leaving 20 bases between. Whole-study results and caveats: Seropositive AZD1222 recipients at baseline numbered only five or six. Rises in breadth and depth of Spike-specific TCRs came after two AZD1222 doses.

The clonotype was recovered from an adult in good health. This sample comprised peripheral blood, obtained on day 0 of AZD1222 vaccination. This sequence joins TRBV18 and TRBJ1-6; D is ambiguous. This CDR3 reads CASSPAPTLLSGSPLHF. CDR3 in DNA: TGTGCCAGCTCACCAGCGCCGACCCTTCTAAGTGGTTCACCCCTCCACTTT.